This T cell receptor beta chain derives from a study of OX40 agonist ivuxolimab in advanced cancers. Germline CDR1 and CDR2: SGHTA and FQGNSA. The CDR3 spans 13 residues. V was trimmed by 5 bases and J by 7 bases, leaving 11 bases between them. Clones were read by immunoSEQ multiplex PCR, and TCRdb kept only the in-frame ones, dropping some. The profile covers fewer than 120,000 clones, with roughly 87% appearing a single time and 0.27% taken by the ten largest. This clonotype originated in an adult with an advanced solid tumor such as melanoma, head and neck, liver or kidney cancer. The input for sequencing was CD4+ or CD8+ T cells sorted from blood, taken in a trial of the OX40 agonist ivuxolimab. V and J are TRBV7-2 and TRBJ2-2, with D unclear. For the CDR3, the DNA is TGTGCCAGCAGCCTCTCTCCCGGCGGGGAGCTGTTTTTT. It yields the protein CASSLSPGGELFF.